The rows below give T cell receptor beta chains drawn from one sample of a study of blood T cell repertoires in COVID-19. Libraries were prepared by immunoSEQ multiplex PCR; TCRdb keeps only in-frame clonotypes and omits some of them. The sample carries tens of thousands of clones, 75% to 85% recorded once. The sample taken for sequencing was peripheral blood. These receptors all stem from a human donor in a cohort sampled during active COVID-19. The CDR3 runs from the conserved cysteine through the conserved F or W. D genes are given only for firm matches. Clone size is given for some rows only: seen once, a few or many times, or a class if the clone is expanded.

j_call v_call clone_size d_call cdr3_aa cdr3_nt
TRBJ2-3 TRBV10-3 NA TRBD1 CAISEGTGTPTDTQYF TGTGCCATCAGTGAGGGGACAGGGACCCCCACAGATACGCAGTATTTT
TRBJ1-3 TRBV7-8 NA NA CASSPASFSGNTIYF TGTGCCAGCAGCCCAGCTAGCTTCTCTGGAAACACCATATATTTT
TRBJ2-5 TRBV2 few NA CASREQVDETQYF TGTGCCAGCAGGGAACAGGTTGACGAGACCCAGTACTTC
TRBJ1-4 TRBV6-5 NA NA CASIEGGTNEKLFF TGTGCCAGCATCGAAGGGGGTACTAATGAAAAACTGTTTTTT
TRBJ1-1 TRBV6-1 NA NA CASSERTRPNTEAFF TGTGCCAGCAGTGAAAGGACACGGCCGAACACTGAAGCTTTCTTT
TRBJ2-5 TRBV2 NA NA CASSEFRETQYF TGTGCCAGCAGTGAATTCCGGGAGACCCAGTACTTC
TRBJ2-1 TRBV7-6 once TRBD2 CASSLTRGAYNEQFF TGTGCCAGCAGCTTAACTCGGGGGGCCTACAATGAGCAGTTCTTC
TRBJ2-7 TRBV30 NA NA CAWEKSSYEQYF TGTGCCTGGGAGAAGAGCTCCTACGAGCAGTACTTC
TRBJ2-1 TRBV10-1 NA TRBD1 CASSPQGSSYNEQFF TGCGCCAGCAGTCCACAGGGGAGCTCCTACAATGAGCAGTTCTTC
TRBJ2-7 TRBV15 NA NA CATSRGRPLRSYEQYF TGTGCCACCAGCAGAGGTCGTCCACTGCGAAGCTACGAGCAGTACTTC
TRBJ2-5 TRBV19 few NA CASSTGQAGETQYF TGTGCCAGTAGTACTGGGCAGGCTGGAGAGACCCAGTACTTC
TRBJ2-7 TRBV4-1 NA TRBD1 CASSQVARGPEQYF TGCGCCAGCAGCCAAGTCGCCAGGGGGCCCGAGCAGTACTTC
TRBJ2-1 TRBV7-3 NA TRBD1 CASSPGTVSNEQFF TGTGCCAGCAGCCCCGGGACAGTCTCTAATGAGCAGTTCTTC
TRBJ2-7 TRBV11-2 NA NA CASSLDRGTYEQYF TGTGCCAGCAGCTTAGACAGGGGGACTTACGAGCAGTACTTC
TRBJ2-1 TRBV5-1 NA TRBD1 CASSLRTGALTYNEQFF TGCGCCAGCAGCTTACGGACAGGAGCTTTAACCTACAATGAGCAGTTCTTC
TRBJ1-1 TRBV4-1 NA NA CASSLWYVLSPTNTEAFF TGCGCCAGCAGCCTGTGGTACGTCCTAAGCCCCACTAACACTGAAGCTTTCTTT
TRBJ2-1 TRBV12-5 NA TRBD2 CASGLAPLAGAYNEQFF TGTGCTAGTGGTTTGGCCCCCCTAGCGGGGGCCTACAATGAGCAGTTCTTC
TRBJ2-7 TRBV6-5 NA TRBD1 CASSYRDRSSYEQYF TGTGCCAGCAGTTACCGGGACAGGAGCTCCTACGAGCAGTACTTC
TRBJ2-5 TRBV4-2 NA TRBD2 CASSQEGLVGGIGETQYF TGTGCCAGCAGCCAAGAGGGACTGGTGGGGGGGATCGGGGAGACCCAGTACTTC
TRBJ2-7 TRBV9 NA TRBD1 CASSVGTGPYEQYF TGTGCCAGCAGCGTGGGGACAGGCCCCTACGAGCAGTACTTC
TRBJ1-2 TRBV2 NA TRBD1 CASSEQGATGYTF TGTGCCAGCAGTGAACAGGGGGCTACTGGCTACACCTTC
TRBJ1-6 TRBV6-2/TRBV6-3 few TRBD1 CASSYGTGGHSPLHF TGTGCCAGCAGTTACGGAACAGGGGGGCATTCACCCCTCCACTTT
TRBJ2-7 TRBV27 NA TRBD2 CASSWGGGYEQYF TGTGCCAGCAGTTGGGGGGGTGGCTACGAGCAGTACTTC
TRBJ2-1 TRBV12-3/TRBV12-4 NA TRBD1 CASTPDRVGEQFF TGTGCCAGCACTCCGGACAGGGTGGGTGAGCAGTTCTTC
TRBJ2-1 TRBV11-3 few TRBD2 CASSPGGPSYNEQFF TGTGCCAGCAGCCCGGGGGGGCCCTCCTACAATGAGCAGTTCTTC
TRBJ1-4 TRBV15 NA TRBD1 CATSPPGQGLEKLFF TGTGCCACCAGTCCTCCGGGACAGGGTCTTGAAAAACTGTTTTTT
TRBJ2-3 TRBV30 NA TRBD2 CAWSATLSLGGAGGPADTQYF TGTGCCTGGAGTGCGACCCTGAGCCTTGGGGGAGCGGGGGGGCCCGCAGATACGCAGTATTTT
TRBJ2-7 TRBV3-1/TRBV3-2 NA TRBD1 CASSLRGTGNEQYF TGTGCCAGCAGCCTCCGAGGGACAGGTAACGAGCAGTACTTC
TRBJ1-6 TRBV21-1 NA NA CASSAFGQEPSNSPLHF TGTGCCAGCAGCGCCTTTGGACAGGAGCCCTCTAATTCACCCCTCCACTTT
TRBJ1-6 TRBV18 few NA CASSSTPPAPGWNSPLHF TGTGCCAGCTCATCGACACCGCCTGCTCCGGGATGGAATTCACCCCTCCACTTT
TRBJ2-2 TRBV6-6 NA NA CASRFPGLKAGELFF TGTGCCAGCAGGTTCCCGGGACTGAAGGCCGGGGAGCTGTTTTTT
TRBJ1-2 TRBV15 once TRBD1 CATSRGGTGDYGYTF TGTGCCACCAGCAGGGGAGGGACAGGGGACTATGGCTACACCTTC
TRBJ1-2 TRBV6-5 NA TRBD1 CASSYSDRVYGYTF TGTGCCAGCAGTTACTCGGACAGGGTCTATGGCTACACCTTC
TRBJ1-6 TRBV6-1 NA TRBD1 CASSERGGTGSSYNSPLHF TGTGCCAGCAGTGAACGGGGAGGGACAGGGAGCTCCTATAATTCACCCCTCCACTTT
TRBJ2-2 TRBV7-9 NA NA CASSSLWPPGGSSGELFF TGTGCCAGCAGCTCTCTTTGGCCGCCGGGGGGCTCATCCGGGGAGCTGTTTTTT
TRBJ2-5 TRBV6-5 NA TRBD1 CASSYYRGPQETQYF TGTGCCAGCAGTTATTATAGGGGGCCGCAAGAGACCCAGTACTTC
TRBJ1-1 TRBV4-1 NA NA CASSRQGQNTEAFF TGCGCCAGCAGCCGTCAGGGACAGAACACTGAAGCTTTCTTT
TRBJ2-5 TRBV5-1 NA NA CASSLGQQETQYF TGCGCCAGCAGCTTGGGACAGCAAGAGACCCAGTACTTC
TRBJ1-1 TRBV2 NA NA CASSERQWMNTEAFF TGTGCCAGCAGTGAAAGACAGTGGATGAACACTGAAGCTTTCTTT
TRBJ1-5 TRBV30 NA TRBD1 CAWTPGQGAAQPQHF TGTGCCTGGACCCCAGGACAGGGGGCGGCTCAGCCCCAGCATTTT
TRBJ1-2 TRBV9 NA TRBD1 CASSAQGARGLTYGYTF TGTGCCAGCAGCGCACAGGGGGCGCGAGGATTGACCTATGGCTACACCTTC
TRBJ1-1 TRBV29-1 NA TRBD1 CSVAYRGTNTEAFF TGCAGCGTCGCCTACAGGGGCACGAACACTGAAGCTTTCTTT
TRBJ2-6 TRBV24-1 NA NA CATSDGKNSGANVLTF TGTGCCACCAGTGACGGGAAAAACTCTGGGGCCAACGTCCTGACTTTC
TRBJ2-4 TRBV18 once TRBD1 CASSPGTGEIIQYF TGTGCCAGCTCACCAGGGACAGGGGAGATAATTCAGTACTTC
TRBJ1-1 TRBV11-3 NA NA CASSLGLGNTEAFF TGTGCCAGCAGCTTGGGACTAGGAAACACTGAAGCTTTCTTT
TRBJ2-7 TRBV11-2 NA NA CASSLAGNYEQYF TGTGCCAGCAGCTTAGCAGGGAACTACGAGCAGTACTTC
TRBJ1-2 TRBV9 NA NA CASSGGAYGYTF TGTGCCAGCAGCGGGGGAGCCTACGGCTACACCTTC
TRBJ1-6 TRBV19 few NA CASRPPQNSPLHF TGTGCCAGTAGGCCGCCACAAAATTCACCCCTCCACTTT